This paragraph reports one T cell receptor (beta chain). The germline V and J ends were trimmed by 4 bases and 7 bases, with 23 bases remaining between them. The CDR3 sequence is 16 residues long. Germline loops: CDR1 MDHEN, CDR2 SYDVKM. Use of 60 Vbeta and 13 Jbeta primers characterized the PCR. The table came from immunoSEQ multiplex PCR; TCRdb's copy has only in-frame clones and leaves some out. Of over 80,000 clones listed, roughly 79% are singletons. This sample stems from a study of cytomegalovirus exposure and HLA in healthy donors. The clonotype originates from a woman in her 70s in good health and CMV-seropositive. Material: PBMCs. The gene calls are TRBV28 and TRBJ2-7, with D perhaps matching TRBD1 (6 bases). CDR3 region: CASSSMRTARSGEQYF. Written as DNA, the CDR3 is TGTGCCAGCAGTTCTATGCGGACAGCCCGATCGGGGGAGCAGTACTTC. Based on the CDR3 plus reference TRBV28 and TRBJ2-7, the full variable domain is DVKVTQSSRYLVKRTGEKVFLECVQDMDHENMFWYRQDPGLGLRLIYFSYDVKMKEKGDIPEGYSVSREKKERFSLILESASTNQTSMYLCASSSMRTARSGEQYFGPGTRLTVT.